This T cell receptor (beta chain) comes out of a study of patients and donors after allogeneic stem cell transplantation. TCRdb reprocessed the RT-PCR reads via MiXCR and lists one record per CDR3 protein. The sample includes about a million distinct CDR3 sequences, 18% of them seen just once. V was shortened by 4 bases and J by 13 bases, with 14 bases between the two germline ends. CDR1 is SGHRS, CDR2 YFSETQ, per germline. There are 11 residues in the CDR3. The rearrangement joins TRBV5-1 to TRBJ1-2; TRBD1 is a possible D gene (5 bases). The specimen was blood, either unsorted or a sorted T cell fraction (not recorded which). This receptor was identified in a human donor who was either an allogeneic HSCT recipient or a stem cell or donor lymphocyte infusion donor (not recorded which). It is not recorded whose cells these are; they may come from a transplant donor. CDR3 nucleotides: TGCGCCAGCAGCCGTGGGGCGGCTCTCACCTTC. This codes for CASSRGAALTF.